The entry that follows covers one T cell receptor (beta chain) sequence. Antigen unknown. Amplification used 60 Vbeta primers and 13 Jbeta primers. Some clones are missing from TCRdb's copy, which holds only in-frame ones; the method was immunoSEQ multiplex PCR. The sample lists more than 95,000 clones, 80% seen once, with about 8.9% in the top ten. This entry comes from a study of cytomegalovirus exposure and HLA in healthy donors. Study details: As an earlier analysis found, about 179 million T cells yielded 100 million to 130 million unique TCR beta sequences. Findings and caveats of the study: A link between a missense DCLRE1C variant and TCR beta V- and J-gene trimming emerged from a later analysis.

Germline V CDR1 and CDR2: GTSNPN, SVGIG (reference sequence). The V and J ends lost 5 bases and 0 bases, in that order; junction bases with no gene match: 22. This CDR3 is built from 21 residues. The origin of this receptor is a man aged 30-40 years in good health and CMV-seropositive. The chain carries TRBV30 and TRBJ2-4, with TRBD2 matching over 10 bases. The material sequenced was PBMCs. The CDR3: CAWSSLSLAGDVKLAKNIQYF. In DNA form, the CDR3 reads TGTGCCTGGTCTTCACTAAGCCTAGCGGGGGACGTCAAACTAGCCAAAAACATTCAGTACTTC. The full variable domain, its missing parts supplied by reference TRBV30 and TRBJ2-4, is SQTIHQWPATLVQPVGSPLSLECTVEGTSNPNLYWYRQAAGRGLQLLFYSVGIGQISSEVPQNLSASRPQDRQFILSSKKLLLSDSGFYLCAWSSLSLAGDVKLAKNIQYFGAGTRLSVL.